A selection of T cell receptor beta chains follows, all from one sample in a study of T cell responses to AZD1222 COVID-19 vaccine. Repertoires were generated with immunoSEQ multiplex PCR, while TCRdb's copy carries only in-frame clones and drops some. Of around 150,000 clones in the sample, roughly 90% were seen once. The material was peripheral blood, obtained 28 days after the second AZD1222 dose. These receptors all stem from an adult who received the AZD1222 COVID-19 vaccine. The CDR3 runs from the conserved cysteine through the conserved F or W. A D gene is named only where the DNA matches it firmly. The size entry is marked missing in some rows and otherwise reads once, few, many or a size class.

clone_size: NA; v_call: TRBV30; d_call: TRBD2; j_call: TRBJ2-1; cdr3_nt: TGTGCCTGGAGTGCGAGCGGGAGCACTGAGCAGTTCTTC; cdr3_aa: CAWSASGSTEQFF
clone_size: NA; v_call: TRBV29-1; d_call: TRBD1; j_call: TRBJ2-7; cdr3_nt: TGCAGCGTTACCAGGGACAGGGGCTACGAGCAGTACTTC; cdr3_aa: CSVTRDRGYEQYF
clone_size: NA; v_call: TRBV9; d_call: NA; j_call: TRBJ2-7; cdr3_nt: TGTGCCAGCAGCGGACAGCACACCTACGAGCAGTACTTC; cdr3_aa: CASSGQHTYEQYF
clone_size: NA; v_call: TRBV2; d_call: NA; j_call: TRBJ2-3; cdr3_nt: TGTGCCAGCAGTGAGGAGAGGGGGGATACGCAGTATTTT; cdr3_aa: CASSEERGDTQYF
clone_size: NA; v_call: TRBV3-1/TRBV3-2; d_call: NA; j_call: TRBJ2-5; cdr3_nt: TGTGCCAGCAGTCCAAGAAAAGAGACCCAGTACTTC; cdr3_aa: CASSPRKETQYF
clone_size: NA; v_call: TRBV19; d_call: NA; j_call: TRBJ1-2; cdr3_nt: TGTGCCAGTAGTTCGACAGCTTTGGCTAACTATGGCTACACCTTC; cdr3_aa: CASSSTALANYGYTF
clone_size: NA; v_call: TRBV5-1; d_call: NA; j_call: TRBJ2-5; cdr3_nt: TGCGCCAGCAGCTTGGCCGTCGGGAGTCAAGAGACCCAGTACTTC; cdr3_aa: CASSLAVGSQETQYF
clone_size: NA; v_call: TRBV7-9; d_call: TRBD2; j_call: TRBJ2-3; cdr3_nt: TGTGCCAGCAGCTCCAGGACTAGCAGATATAGCACAGATACGCAGTATTTT; cdr3_aa: CASSSRTSRYSTDTQYF
clone_size: NA; v_call: TRBV11-2; d_call: NA; j_call: TRBJ1-2; cdr3_nt: TGTGCCAGCAGCTTAGGGACAGATTATGGCTACACCTTC; cdr3_aa: CASSLGTDYGYTF
clone_size: NA; v_call: TRBV15; d_call: NA; j_call: TRBJ2-1; cdr3_nt: TGTGCCACCGCTGAAGAGGATAGCTCCTACAATGAGCAGTTCTTC; cdr3_aa: CATAEEDSSYNEQFF
clone_size: NA; v_call: TRBV6-5; d_call: NA; j_call: TRBJ2-3; cdr3_nt: TGTGCCAGCAGTTACGGAGACTCACGTACGCAGTATTTT; cdr3_aa: CASSYGDSRTQYF
clone_size: NA; v_call: TRBV5-1; d_call: NA; j_call: TRBJ2-7; cdr3_nt: TGCGCCAGCAGCGCTGACCCATGGAGCTCCTACGAGCAGTACTTC; cdr3_aa: CASSADPWSSYEQYF
clone_size: NA; v_call: TRBV5-1; d_call: TRBD1; j_call: TRBJ2-7; cdr3_nt: TGCGCCAGCAGCTTGGGCCGTGGGACAGCAATCTCCTACGAGCAGTACTTC; cdr3_aa: CASSLGRGTAISYEQYF
clone_size: few; v_call: TRBV4-2; d_call: TRBD1; j_call: TRBJ2-7; cdr3_nt: TGTGCCAGCAGCCAAGATCTTTGGGGGACAGGGGCTCTTGACTACGAGCAGTACTTC; cdr3_aa: CASSQDLWGTGALDYEQYF
clone_size: NA; v_call: TRBV27; d_call: TRBD2; j_call: TRBJ2-1; cdr3_nt: TGTGCCAGCATCCCCGGGACTAGCGGTTACAATGAGCAGTTCTTC; cdr3_aa: CASIPGTSGYNEQFF
clone_size: NA; v_call: TRBV15; d_call: NA; j_call: TRBJ2-5; cdr3_nt: TGTGCCACCAGCAGAGCGGGGGAAGAGACCCAGTACTTC; cdr3_aa: CATSRAGEETQYF
clone_size: NA; v_call: TRBV18; d_call: TRBD2; j_call: TRBJ2-1; cdr3_nt: TGTGCCAGCGAGAGCGGGAGGGCGGGGAATGAGCAGTTCTTC; cdr3_aa: CASESGRAGNEQFF
clone_size: NA; v_call: TRBV5-1; d_call: TRBD2; j_call: TRBJ2-5; cdr3_nt: TGCGCCAGCAGCTTGGGTGGGACTACTCAAGAGACCCAGTACTTC; cdr3_aa: CASSLGGTTQETQYF
clone_size: NA; v_call: TRBV12-3/TRBV12-4; d_call: TRBD1; j_call: TRBJ2-7; cdr3_nt: TGTGCCAGCAGAGTAGACAGGGACGAGCAGTACTTC; cdr3_aa: CASRVDRDEQYF
clone_size: NA; v_call: TRBV5-1; d_call: TRBD1; j_call: TRBJ1-2; cdr3_nt: TGCGCCAGCAGCTCTCCGGGACAGGGGTTAGGCTACACCTTC; cdr3_aa: CASSSPGQGLGYTF
clone_size: NA; v_call: TRBV18; d_call: TRBD1; j_call: TRBJ1-1; cdr3_nt: TGTGCCAGCTCCCGACAGGGGGCGGCGAACACTGAAGCTTTCTTT; cdr3_aa: CASSRQGAANTEAFF
clone_size: NA; v_call: TRBV7-9; d_call: TRBD1; j_call: TRBJ2-1; cdr3_nt: TGTGCCAGCAGTCCACAGGGGGTTAATGATGAGCAGTTCTTC; cdr3_aa: CASSPQGVNDEQFF
clone_size: NA; v_call: TRBV4-1; d_call: NA; j_call: TRBJ2-1; cdr3_nt: TGCGCCAGCAGCCAAGATGGGGTTCAGAGCAATGAGCAGTTCTTC; cdr3_aa: CASSQDGVQSNEQFF
clone_size: NA; v_call: TRBV5-1; d_call: NA; j_call: TRBJ2-1; cdr3_nt: TGCGCCAGCACCCCGGCTAGGTCTACTAATGAGCAGTTCTTC; cdr3_aa: CASTPARSTNEQFF
clone_size: NA; v_call: TRBV6-6; d_call: TRBD1; j_call: TRBJ1-2; cdr3_nt: TGTGCCAGCATAGACAGGGGAGAGGGTGGCTACACCTTC; cdr3_aa: CASIDRGEGGYTF
clone_size: NA; v_call: TRBV5-1; d_call: TRBD2; j_call: TRBJ2-7; cdr3_nt: TGCGCCAGCAGCTCCGGGACTAGCGGACACTCCTACGAGCAGTACTTC; cdr3_aa: CASSSGTSGHSYEQYF
clone_size: NA; v_call: TRBV5-1; d_call: NA; j_call: TRBJ2-2; cdr3_nt: TGCGCCAGCAGCCCACGACCGATGGGAAACACCGGGGAGCTGTTTTTT; cdr3_aa: CASSPRPMGNTGELFF
clone_size: NA; v_call: TRBV27; d_call: TRBD1; j_call: TRBJ2-2; cdr3_nt: TGTGCCAGCAGATTGATTAACAGGGGTTCCGGGGAGCTGTTTTTT; cdr3_aa: CASRLINRGSGELFF
clone_size: NA; v_call: TRBV27; d_call: NA; j_call: TRBJ2-7; cdr3_nt: TGTGCCAGCAGTCTAAAGTCCTTACCCGACTACGAGCAGTACTTC; cdr3_aa: CASSLKSLPDYEQYF
clone_size: NA; v_call: TRBV29-1; d_call: NA; j_call: TRBJ2-7; cdr3_nt: TGCAGCGTTAAAGAAACCCCCTACGAGCAGTACTTC; cdr3_aa: CSVKETPYEQYF
clone_size: NA; v_call: TRBV6-5; d_call: NA; j_call: TRBJ1-2; cdr3_nt: TGTGCCAGCAGTTACGAAGATGGGGGGGGGTCATATGGCTACACCTTC; cdr3_aa: CASSYEDGGGSYGYTF
clone_size: NA; v_call: TRBV3-1/TRBV3-2; d_call: NA; j_call: TRBJ1-1; cdr3_nt: TGTGCCAGCAGCGTGGACAGAGCTGAAGCTTTCTTT; cdr3_aa: CASSVDRAEAFF
clone_size: NA; v_call: TRBV7-2; d_call: TRBD1; j_call: TRBJ1-2; cdr3_nt: TGTGCCAGCAGCTCTCAGGGGGGGGCGAACTATGGCTACACCTTC; cdr3_aa: CASSSQGGANYGYTF
clone_size: NA; v_call: TRBV15; d_call: TRBD2; j_call: TRBJ2-1; cdr3_nt: TGTGCCACCAGCGGAGGCAGACTAGCGGGAGGGAGTGAGCAGTTCTTC; cdr3_aa: CATSGGRLAGGSEQFF
clone_size: NA; v_call: TRBV6-5; d_call: TRBD1; j_call: TRBJ1-4; cdr3_nt: TGTGCCAGCAGTCACGAGGGGGCGACTAATGAAAAACTGTTTTTT; cdr3_aa: CASSHEGATNEKLFF
clone_size: NA; v_call: TRBV11-2; d_call: NA; j_call: TRBJ2-3; cdr3_nt: TGTGCCAGCAGCTTAATCCGCACAGATACGCAGTATTTT; cdr3_aa: CASSLIRTDTQYF
clone_size: NA; v_call: TRBV5-4; d_call: NA; j_call: TRBJ1-1; cdr3_nt: TGTGCCAGCAGCTTCGACAGGTGGGGTACTGAAGCTTTCTTT; cdr3_aa: CASSFDRWGTEAFF
clone_size: few; v_call: TRBV3-1/TRBV3-2; d_call: NA; j_call: TRBJ1-5; cdr3_nt: TGTGCCAGCAGCGCGGGGCCGAATCAGCCCCAGCATTTT; cdr3_aa: CASSAGPNQPQHF
clone_size: NA; v_call: TRBV19; d_call: TRBD1; j_call: TRBJ2-7; cdr3_nt: TGTGCCAGTAGTATGAGGACAGGGACAGCCTACGAGCAGTACTTC; cdr3_aa: CASSMRTGTAYEQYF
clone_size: NA; v_call: TRBV6-5; d_call: TRBD1; j_call: TRBJ2-7; cdr3_nt: TGTGCCAGCAGTCCCGGGACAGTGATCTCCTACGAGCAGTACTTC; cdr3_aa: CASSPGTVISYEQYF
clone_size: once; v_call: TRBV11-2; d_call: TRBD2; j_call: TRBJ2-3; cdr3_nt: TGTGCCAGCAGCTTTACTAGCGGGAGGGCCCTAGATACGCAGTATTTT; cdr3_aa: CASSFTSGRALDTQYF
clone_size: NA; v_call: TRBV29-1; d_call: NA; j_call: TRBJ2-4; cdr3_nt: TGCAGCGTAGGGGACTTCAAAAACATTCAGTACTTC; cdr3_aa: CSVGDFKNIQYF
clone_size: once; v_call: TRBV11-2; d_call: TRBD1; j_call: TRBJ2-7; cdr3_nt: TGTGCCAGCAGCTGGGACAGGTACTCCTACGAGCAGTACTTC; cdr3_aa: CASSWDRYSYEQYF
clone_size: NA; v_call: TRBV12-3/TRBV12-4; d_call: TRBD1; j_call: TRBJ1-1; cdr3_nt: TGTGCCAGCAATCAGGGGGCGAACACTGAAGCTTTCTTT; cdr3_aa: CASNQGANTEAFF
clone_size: NA; v_call: TRBV21-1; d_call: NA; j_call: TRBJ1-3; cdr3_nt: TGTGCCAGCAACTTAAAGACAGACTCTGGAAACACCATATATTTT; cdr3_aa: CASNLKTDSGNTIYF
clone_size: few; v_call: TRBV6-5; d_call: NA; j_call: TRBJ1-1; cdr3_nt: TGTGCCAGCAGTTACGGTAACCACGAACCAGCTTTCTTT; cdr3_aa: CASSYGNHEPAFF
clone_size: NA; v_call: TRBV19; d_call: NA; j_call: TRBJ1-2; cdr3_nt: TGTGCCAGTAGTATTTCCTTCCTTGACAACTATGGCTACACCTTC; cdr3_aa: CASSISFLDNYGYTF
clone_size: NA; v_call: TRBV12-3/TRBV12-4; d_call: NA; j_call: TRBJ1-1; cdr3_nt: TGTGCCAGCAGTTTTCGGCCAGGTGAAGCTTTCTTT; cdr3_aa: CASSFRPGEAFF
clone_size: NA; v_call: TRBV29-1; d_call: TRBD1; j_call: TRBJ2-7; cdr3_nt: TGCAGCGTTGACGGGACAGAGTCCTACGAGCAGTACTTC; cdr3_aa: CSVDGTESYEQYF
clone_size: NA; v_call: TRBV10-3; d_call: TRBD1; j_call: TRBJ1-5; cdr3_nt: TGTGCCATCAGTGAGTCATCAACAGGGGATAGCAATCAGCCCCAGCATTTT; cdr3_aa: CAISESSTGDSNQPQHF
clone_size: NA; v_call: TRBV2; d_call: NA; j_call: TRBJ1-5; cdr3_nt: TGTGCCAGCAGTGAACAGGGTAACAATCAGCCCCAGCATTTT; cdr3_aa: CASSEQGNNQPQHF
clone_size: few; v_call: TRBV5-6; d_call: TRBD1; j_call: TRBJ2-7; cdr3_nt: TGTGCCAGCAGCACATACCGGGACAGGGATAGCGACGAGCAGTACTTC; cdr3_aa: CASSTYRDRDSDEQYF